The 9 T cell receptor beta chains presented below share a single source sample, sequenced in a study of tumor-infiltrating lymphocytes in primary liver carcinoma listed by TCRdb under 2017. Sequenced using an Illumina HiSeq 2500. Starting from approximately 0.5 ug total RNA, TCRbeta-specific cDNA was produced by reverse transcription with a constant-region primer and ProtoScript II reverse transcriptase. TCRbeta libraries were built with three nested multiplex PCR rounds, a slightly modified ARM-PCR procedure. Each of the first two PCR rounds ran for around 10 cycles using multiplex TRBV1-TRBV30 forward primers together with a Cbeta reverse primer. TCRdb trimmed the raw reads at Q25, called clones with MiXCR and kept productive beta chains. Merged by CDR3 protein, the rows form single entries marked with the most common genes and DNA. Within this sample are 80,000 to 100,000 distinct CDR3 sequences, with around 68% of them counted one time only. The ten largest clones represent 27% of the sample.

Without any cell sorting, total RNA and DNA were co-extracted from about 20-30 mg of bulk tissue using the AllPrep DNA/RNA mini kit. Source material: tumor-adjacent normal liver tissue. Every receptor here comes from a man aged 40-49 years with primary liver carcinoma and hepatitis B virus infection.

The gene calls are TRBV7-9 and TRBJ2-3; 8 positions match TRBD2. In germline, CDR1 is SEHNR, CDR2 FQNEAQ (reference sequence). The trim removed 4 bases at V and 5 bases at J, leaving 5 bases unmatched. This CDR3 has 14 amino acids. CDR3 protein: CASSSTSGIDTQYF. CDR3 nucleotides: TGTGCCAGCAGCTCAACTAGCGGCATAGATACGCAGTATTTT.

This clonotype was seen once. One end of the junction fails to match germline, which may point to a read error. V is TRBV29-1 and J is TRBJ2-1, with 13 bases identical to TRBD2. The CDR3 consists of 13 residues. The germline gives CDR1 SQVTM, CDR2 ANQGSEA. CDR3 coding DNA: TGCAGCGTTGGGACTAGCGGGAGAAATGAGCTGTTCTTC. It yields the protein CSVGTSGRNELFF.

CDR3 in DNA: TGCAGCGTTCGGGACAATAGGATCACCGGGGAGCTGTTTTTT. This translates into CSVRDNRITGELFF. The gene calls are TRBV29-1 and TRBJ2-2; TRBD1 is a possible D gene (6 bases). The CDR3 spans 14 residues. With 5 bases removed from V and 4 bases from J, the gap between germline ends came to 14 bases. The germline V gene has CDR1 SQVTM and CDR2 ANQGSEA.

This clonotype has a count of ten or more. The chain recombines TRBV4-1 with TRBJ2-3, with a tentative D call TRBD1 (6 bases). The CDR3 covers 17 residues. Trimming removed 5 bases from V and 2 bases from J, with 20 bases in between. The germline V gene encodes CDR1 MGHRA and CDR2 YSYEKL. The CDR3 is CASSATWDMILTDTQYF. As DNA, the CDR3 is TGCGCCAGCAGCGCCACCTGGGACATGATTCTCACAGATACGCAGTATTTT.

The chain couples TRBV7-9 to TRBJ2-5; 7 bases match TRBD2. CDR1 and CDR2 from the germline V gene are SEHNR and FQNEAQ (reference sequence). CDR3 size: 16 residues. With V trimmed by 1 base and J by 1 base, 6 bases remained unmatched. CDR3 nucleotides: TGTGCCAGCAGCTTAGAGTCTAGCGGAGCCCAAGAGACCCAGTACTTC. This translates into CASSLESSGAQETQYF.

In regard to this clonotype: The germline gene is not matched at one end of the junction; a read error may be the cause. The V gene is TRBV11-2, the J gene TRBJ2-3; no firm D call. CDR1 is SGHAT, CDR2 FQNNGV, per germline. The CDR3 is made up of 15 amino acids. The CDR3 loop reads CARSLAEVTTDTHYF. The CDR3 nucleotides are TGTGCCCGCAGCTTGGCAGAAGTAACCACAGATACGCATTATTTT.

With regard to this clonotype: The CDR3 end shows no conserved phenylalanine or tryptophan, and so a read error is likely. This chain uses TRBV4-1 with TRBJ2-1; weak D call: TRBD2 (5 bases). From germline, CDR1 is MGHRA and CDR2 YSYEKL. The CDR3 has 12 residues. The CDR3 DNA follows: TGTGCCAGCGGCCAAGAGAGGAATGAGCAGTTCATC. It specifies CASGQERNEQFI.

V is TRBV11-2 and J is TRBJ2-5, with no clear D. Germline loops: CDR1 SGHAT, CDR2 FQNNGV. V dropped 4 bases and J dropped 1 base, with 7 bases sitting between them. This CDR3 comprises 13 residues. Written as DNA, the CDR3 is TGTGCCAGCAGCTCAGAAGCCCAAGAGACCCAGTACTTC. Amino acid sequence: CASSSEAQETQYF.

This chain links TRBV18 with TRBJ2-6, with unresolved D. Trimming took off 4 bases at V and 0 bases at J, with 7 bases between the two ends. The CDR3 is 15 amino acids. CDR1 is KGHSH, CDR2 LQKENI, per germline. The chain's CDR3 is CASSLTTSGANVLTF. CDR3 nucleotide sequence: TGTGCCAGCTCACTTACCACCTCTGGGGCCAACGTCCTGACTTTC.